This T cell receptor beta chain was sequenced for a study of T cells in women clearing cervical HPV infection (dated 2018 in TCRdb). For the wider study: The cases were about 25 women with histologically confirmed HPV16-related CIN3 or worse, and 2 of these cases were invasive cancers. The approximately 26 controls were women who cleared a single incident HPV16 infection within 12 months without developing precancer or cancer. Blood from cases was drawn at the visit where the lesion was first identified, while blood from controls was drawn once the infection was no longer detected. Among cases, blood sampling came a median of approximately 150 days after lesion detection, with an interquartile range of about 80 to 230 days. Because only a few women had HLA typing data, the possibility that HLA type acted as a confounder could not be ruled out. The exploratory proof-of-principle case-control study was nested within the Guanacaste HPV Natural History Study in Costa Rica and compared TCR repertoires across cervical HPV16 outcomes. Cases and controls were matched on age within five years and on year of sample collection. Median age was approximately 36 years in cases versus approximately 37 in controls, and baseline characteristics did not differ significantly. The parent cohort enrolled 10,000 to 13,000 women aged 18 or older in Guanacaste, Costa Rica, during about 1992 to 1995 and followed them for about 7 years. Quality controls consisted of five blinded duplicates per group, for a total of roughly 60 samples made up of around 50 participants and roughly ten replicates.

Study-wide findings and limitations: Because T-cell numbers per sample were unknown, differences in richness could reflect varying T-cell content rather than repertoire biology. TRBV6-7 relative abundance was lower in cases than in controls (roughly 0.12% versus 0.17%; Bonferroni P = 0.0008). The cross-sectional design could not show whether associations preceded infection or resulted from it; effector/memory subsets and HPV-specific T cells were not isolated. Random forest classifiers combining richness and V gene abundances distinguished cases from controls with an estimated AUC of just under 0.85. Significantly higher TCR repertoire richness was observed in CIN3+ cases than in controls across sequencing depths, whereas no difference in evenness was found.

Remarks on this clone: What this receptor recognizes is not known. At one end, the junction sequence differs from germline, possibly due to a read error. From the germline J gene comes the end of the CDR3, since the read stops 3 residues before it.

Every participant had a single incident cervical HPV16 infection, and women with prevalent HPV16 infections were excluded. Cervical HPV DNA was detected by MY09/MY11 PCR and genotyped by dot-blot hybridization. Fifteen mL of heparinized blood were centrifuged, and the buffy coat was split into aliquots, frozen at -30 degrees C, and then kept at -80 degrees C. QIAGEN kits were used to extract genomic DNA from the buffy coat specimens. Looking up the germline V gene (reference sequence) yields CDR1 SSHAT and CDR2 FNYEAQ. Inclusive of the bounding cysteine and phenylalanine, the CDR3 is 14 residues long. The DNA has 33 bases, all within the CDR3, and is read from base 1. TCR beta CDR3 regions were amplified by multiplex PCR from an average of about 1,300 ng genomic DNA per sample using the immunoSEQ assay. Primer bias was corrected in the assay by using a complete synthetic TCR repertoire to establish an amplification baseline. Amplicons were sequenced on the Illumina platform. From the authors' description of their analysis: Sequence errors were corrected by clustering with frequency ratios and a modified nearest-neighbor algorithm, and the sequences were then analyzed in the immunoSEQ Analyzer using IMGT gene definitions. At each rarefaction depth, TCR richness and evenness were averaged over 20 rarefaction repeats, and samples with fewer sequences than the depth were excluded. Relative abundances of V, D and J genes were compared between groups using Wilcoxon rank sum tests, with FDR correction applied. Blinded duplicates gave an intraclass correlation of 95.6% for TCR richness and an average of about 74% across over 55 gene segments. TCRdb's version of the immuneACCESS table is confined to in-frame rearrangements and falls short of the full clone set. An unresolved V gene accounts for under half of the shortfall where checked; the remainder is of unknown origin. For V, J and clone size, that table is used; D and trimming come from the DNA. The sample's clone listing holds some 46,000 clones. The ten most abundant clones make up approximately 40% of the sample.

Here the chain combines TRBV7-7 and TRBJ2-3; 5 matching bases give a weak D call of TRBD2. The TCR originated in a woman between 18 and 69 years old with a cervical HPV16 infection that either progressed to CIN3+ or cleared (not recorded which). The material sequenced was blood buffy coat. CDR3 protein: CASSSGLLTDTQYF. CDR3 DNA, as far as it was read: TGTGCTAGCAGCTCAGGACTTCTCACAGATACG. This CDR3, with the reference TRBV7-7 and TRBJ2-3 proteins standing in past its ends, gives the full variable domain GAGVSQSPRYKVTKRGQDVTLRCDPISSHATLYWYQQALGQGPEFLTYFNYEAQPDKSGLPSDRFSAERPEGSISTLTIQRTEQRDSAMYRCASSSGLLTDTQYFGPGTRLTVL.